Listed here are 26 T cell receptor beta chains from one sample, sequenced in a study of T cell responses to AZD1222 COVID-19 vaccine. The assay was immunoSEQ multiplex PCR, and TCRdb's table has in-frame clones only and misses some. Found here are 52,000 or so clones, approximately 84% of them singletons; the top ten hold 25% to 30%. The input for sequencing was peripheral blood, taken on day 0 of AZD1222 vaccination. The receptors were sampled from an adult in good health.

The gene calls are TRBV2 and TRBJ2-6; no firm D call. The CDR3 runs to 14 residues. CDR1 and CDR2 (germline): SNHLY, FYNNEI. V lost 4 bases, J lost 3 bases, and 7 bases lay in between. The CDR3 protein is CASSAGYGANVLTF. CDR3 DNA: TGTGCCAGCAGTGCGGGCTATGGGGCCAACGTCCTGACTTTC.

This clone has just one count. This chain uses TRBV6-5 with TRBJ2-7; 7 bases map to TRBD2. CDR1 MNHEY and CDR2 SVGAGI come from the germline V gene. With 6 bases clipped from V and 7 bases from J, the junction kept 12 bases outside the gene matches. This CDR3 region has 14 residues. In DNA form, the CDR3 reads TGTGCCAGCAGGCTAGCGGAACAACCTAGTGAGCAGTACTTC. This translates into CASRLAEQPSEQYF.

This rearrangement joins TRBV5-4 to TRBJ1-3, with D hard to call. V lost 2 bases, J lost 0 bases, and 9 bases lay in between. CDR1 and CDR2 from the germline V gene are SGHNT and YYREEE (reference sequence). The CDR3 runs to 15 residues. CDR3 loop: CASSFDISSGNTIYF. The CDR3 DNA follows: TGTGCCAGCAGCTTTGACATCAGCTCTGGAAACACCATATATTTT.

This chain links TRBV19 with TRBJ2-5, with 7 bases fitting TRBD1. Germline CDR1 LNHDA, CDR2 SQIVND (reference sequence). V lost 6 bases and J lost 3; bases outside the gene matches: 4. The CDR3 covers 13 residues. The CDR3, as DNA: TGTGCCAGTAGCGAAGGGACAGAAGAGACCCAGTACTTC. This translates into CASSEGTEETQYF.

This chain connects TRBV28 to TRBJ1-1, with TRBD1 matching over 9 bases. The CDR3 runs to 14 residues. Per germline, CDR1 MDHEN and CDR2 SYDVKM. V was clipped by 8 bases and J by 5 bases; unmatched bases: 9. CDR3 DNA: TGTGCCAGCCGTGAACAGGGGGCGAGAACTGAAGCTTTCTTT. It yields the protein CASREQGARTEAFF.

About this clone itself: The identical CDR3 is also encoded by other nucleotide sequences in the sample. V and J are TRBV6-5 and TRBJ1-2; maybe TRBD1 (5 bases). There are 15 residues in the CDR3. The germline CDR1 and CDR2 sequences are MNHEY and SVGAGI. The V gene lost 0 bases and the J gene lost 4 bases, with 12 bases spanning the gap. The CDR3 sequence: CASSYSGSRGYGYTF. DNA of the CDR3: TGTGCCAGCAGTTACTCTGGGAGTAGGGGCTATGGCTACACCTTC.

This sequence joins TRBV27 and TRBJ2-1, with TRBD2 matching 9 bases. V dropped 2 bases and J dropped 12; count of bases not matched to a gene: 11. This CDR3 has 15 residues. Per germline, CDR1 MNHEY and CDR2 SMNVEV (reference sequence). The CDR3 DNA reads TGTGCCAGCAGTTTACCAGGGACTAGCCGAGGAAGGCAGTTCTTC. As protein: CASSLPGTSRGRQFF.

The V gene is TRBV5-5, the J gene TRBJ2-5, with unresolved D. Deletions cut 2 bases from V and 5 bases from J, with 13 bases between. Germline CDR1 SGHKS, CDR2 YYEKEE (reference sequence). The CDR3 length is 14 residues. Here the CDR3 DNA reads TGTGCCAGCAGCTTTTTATGGGCCGCGGAGACCCAGTACTTC. This sequence encodes CASSFLWAAETQYF.

The chain couples TRBV25-1 to TRBJ2-6; 9 bases align to TRBD1. The junction had 6 bases not matched to a gene; V was cut back by 7 bases and J by 2 bases. Germline CDR1 and CDR2: MGHDK and SYGVNS. The CDR3 has 16 amino acids. CDR3 nucleotides: TGTGCCAGCACCCTGACAGGGGGTCCTGGGGCCAACGTCCTGACTTTC. Its protein is CASTLTGGPGANVLTF. Looking up the rest from reference TRBV25-1 and TRBJ2-6 gives the full variable domain: EADIYQTPRYLVIGTGKKITLECSQTMGHDKMYWYQQDPGMELHLIHYSYGVNSTEKGDLSSESTVSRIRTEHFPLTLESARPSHTSQYLCASTLTGGPGANVLTFGAGSRLTVL.

V is TRBV20-1 and J is TRBJ1-1; the match to TRBD1 covers 7 bases. This CDR3 has 14 amino acids. V dropped 3 bases and J dropped 3; count of bases not matched to a gene: 7. From germline, CDR1 is DFQATT and CDR2 SNEGSKA (reference sequence). CDR3 sequence (DNA): TGCAGTGCTAGTGGACAGGTGGGAGACACTGAAGCTTTCTTT. Translation gives CSASGQVGDTEAFF.

This chain uses TRBV7-2 with TRBJ1-6, with 10 bases aligning to TRBD1. Germline V lookup: CDR1 SGHTA, CDR2 FQGNSA. The CDR3 extends over 14 amino acids. J was trimmed by 9 bases and V by 6 bases; bases with no gene match: 5. This CDR3 is CASRSTGGASPLHF. The CDR3 DNA is TGTGCCAGCAGATCGACAGGGGGCGCTTCACCCCTCCACTTT.

The chain uses TRBV7-2 and TRBJ2-7, with TRBD2 matching 7 bases. V was clipped by 4 bases and J by 5 bases; unmatched bases: 8. The CDR3 runs to 14 residues. Germline CDR1 SGHTA, CDR2 FQGNSA. CDR3 protein: CASSSGLPNDEQYF. The CDR3 DNA sequence: TGTGCCAGCAGCTCGGGACTACCCAACGACGAGCAGTACTTC.

The genes are TRBV7-9 and TRBJ2-5; weak D call: TRBD2 (6 bases). The CDR3 loop spans 13 amino acids. CDR1 is SEHNR and CDR2 is FQNEAQ in the germline V gene (reference sequence). V was shortened by 5 bases and J by 5 bases, with 12 bases between the two germline ends. The DNA of the CDR3 is TGTGCCAGCAGCCAAGGTGGGAGGGAGACCCAGTACTTC. It translates to CASSQGGRETQYF.

The sample holds a few counts of this clone. The rearrangement joins TRBV5-6 to TRBJ2-7; 8 nucleotides align to TRBD1. This CDR3 has 14 amino acids. From germline, CDR1 is SGHDT and CDR2 YYEEEE. Trimming cost V 4 bases and J 3 bases; bases outside gene matches: 6. CDR3 loop: CASSPDRESYEQYF. The CDR3 DNA reads TGTGCCAGCAGCCCGGACAGGGAAAGCTACGAGCAGTACTTC.

The J gene is TRBJ2-7, the V gene TRBV6-5; TRBD2 aligns across 7 bases. V dropped 6 bases and J dropped 0; count of bases not matched to a gene: 8. There are 15 residues in the CDR3. Looked up from germline, CDR1 is MNHEY and CDR2 is SVGAGI. CDR3 amino acids: CASRRSGVSSYEQYF. Written as DNA, the CDR3 is TGTGCCAGCAGGAGAAGCGGGGTCAGCTCCTACGAGCAGTACTTC.

The rearrangement joins TRBV2 to TRBJ2-1, with D perhaps matching TRBD1 (5 bases). Germline V lookup: CDR1 SNHLY, CDR2 FYNNEI. The CDR3 has 15 residues. V lost 2 bases to trimming and J lost 0 bases, with 8 bases between them. The CDR3 spells CASSENRNSYNEQFF. CDR3 DNA sequence: TGTGCCAGCAGTGAAAACAGGAACTCCTACAATGAGCAGTTCTTC.

In its sample, this clone was seen a few times. The V call is TRBV4-2, the J call TRBJ1-3; no definite D call. Between the trimmed V and J ends, which lost 3 bases and 0 bases, there was a span of 12 bases. The germline V gene encodes CDR1 LGHNA and CDR2 YNFKEQ. The CDR3 is 16 amino acids. DNA for the CDR3: TGTGCCAGCAGCCATAACGGTAGCAGCTCTGGAAACACCATATATTTT. This encodes CASSHNGSSSGNTIYF.

In DNA form, the CDR3 reads TGTGCCAGCAGCTTGAACAGGGGGCAGGATGAGCAGTACTTC. As protein: CASSLNRGQDEQYF. The rearrangement joins TRBV5-4 to TRBJ2-7, with 9 bases matching TRBD1. Looked up from germline, CDR1 is SGHNT and CDR2 is YYREEE (reference sequence). There are 14 residues in the CDR3. V was clipped by 1 base and J by 7 bases; unmatched bases: 6. The whole variable domain, remainder taken from reference TRBV5-4 and TRBJ2-7, is ETGVTQSPTHLIKTRGQQVTLRCSSQSGHNTVSWYQQALGQGPQFIFQYYREEENGRGNFPPRFSGLQFPNYSSELNVNALELDDSALYLCASSLNRGQDEQYFGPGTRLTVT.

The chain couples TRBV18 to TRBJ2-3; 7 positions agree with TRBD2. The V segment lost 3 bases and the J segment 2 bases; nucleotides outside the gene matches: 8. This CDR3 contains 16 residues. CDR1 is KGHSH, CDR2 LQKENI, per germline. The CDR3 here is CASSPPGLVPTDTQYF. CDR3 in DNA: TGTGCCAGCTCACCCCCAGGACTAGTCCCCACAGATACGCAGTATTTT.

CDR3 nucleotide sequence: TGCAGCGTTGAGGTCTCGGGATACAATGAGCAGTTCTTC. Encoded protein: CSVEVSGYNEQFF. V and J are TRBV29-1 and TRBJ2-1, with D maybe TRBD2 (5 bases). Germline CDR1 is SQVTM and CDR2 is ANQGSEA. This CDR3 contains 13 residues. The V gene lost 3 bases and the J gene lost 4 bases, with 10 bases spanning the gap.

This clone was seen more than once but under ten times. The chain uses TRBV3-1 (or the pseudogene TRBV3-2) and TRBJ1-1; D is ambiguous. The V and J ends lost 0 bases and 3 bases respectively, with 8 bases between them. Germline V CDR1 and CDR2: LGHDT, YNNKEL (reference sequence). The CDR3 is 14 amino acids. The DNA of the CDR3 is TGTGCCAGCAGCCAAGAGCAGGAGTACACTGAAGCTTTCTTT. Its translation is CASSQEQEYTEAFF.

The count of this clone is one. The chain employs TRBV25-1 and TRBJ1-1; possible D gene TRBD1, 5 bases. V lost 6 bases to trimming and J lost 3 bases, with 14 bases between them. The CDR3 extends over 14 amino acids. CDR1 is MGHDK, CDR2 SYGVNS, per germline. The CDR3 nucleotides are TGTGCCAGCAGACCCGGGACTGCATACACTGAAGCTTTCTTT. Translating it yields CASRPGTAYTEAFF.

This clone has just a few counts. The J gene is TRBJ1-6, the V gene TRBV27, with no clear D. The CDR3 has 17 residues. Trimming pared 4 bases from V and 0 bases from J, leaving 13 bases between. The germline gives CDR1 MNHEY, CDR2 SMNVEV (reference sequence). CDR3: CASSSPIGSSYNSPLHF. CDR3 nucleotides: TGTGCCAGCAGTTCCCCCATAGGGAGCTCCTATAATTCACCCCTCCACTTT.

This chain joins TRBV28 and TRBJ2-3; unclear D gene. Looked up from germline, CDR1 is MDHEN and CDR2 is SYDVKM. Trimming pared 4 bases from V and 4 bases from J, leaving 3 bases between. CDR3 length: 11 amino acids. The CDR3 DNA reads TGTGCCAGCAGTTATGCAGATACGCAGTATTTT. Amino acids: CASSYADTQYF.

The rearrangement joins TRBV11-2 to TRBJ2-2; 15 nucleotides agree with TRBD2. V gave up 6 bases and J gave up 6 bases; unmatched junction bases: 2. The CDR3 runs 15 residues. CDR1 SGHAT and CDR2 FQNNGV come from the germline V gene. The CDR3: CASSRTSGRAGELFF. CDR3 nucleotide sequence: TGTGCCAGCAGTAGGACTAGCGGGAGGGCCGGGGAGCTGTTTTTT.

This clone was seen only once. The rearrangement uses TRBV4-3 and TRBJ1-4; tentatively, D is TRBD1 (5 bases). In germline, CDR1 is LGHNA, CDR2 YSLEER. The CDR3 length is 16 residues. V was shortened by 1 base and J by 4 bases, with 13 bases between the two germline ends. The DNA of the CDR3 is TGCGCCAGCAGCCAAGGCCATCGGGGCGGTAATGAAAAACTGTTTTTT. Translation: CASSQGHRGGNEKLFF.